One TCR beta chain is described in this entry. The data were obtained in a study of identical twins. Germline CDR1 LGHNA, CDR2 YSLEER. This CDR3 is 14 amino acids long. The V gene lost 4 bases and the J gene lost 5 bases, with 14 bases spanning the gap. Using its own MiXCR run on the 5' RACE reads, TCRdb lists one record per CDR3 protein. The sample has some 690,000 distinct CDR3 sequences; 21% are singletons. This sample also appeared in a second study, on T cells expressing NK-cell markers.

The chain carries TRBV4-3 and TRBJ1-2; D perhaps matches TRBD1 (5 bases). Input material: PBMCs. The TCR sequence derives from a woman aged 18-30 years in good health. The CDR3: CASSPGRDQYGYTF. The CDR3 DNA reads TGCGCCAGCAGCCCGGGACGAGATCAATATGGCTACACCTTC.